This paragraph reports one T cell receptor beta chain. Its antigen is unknown. This record comes from a study of naive and memory T cell subsets. Study-wide points: Naive repertoires, especially CD8, held a few larger clonotypes, possibly memory cells re-expressing CD45RA.

Two oligonucleotides, mixed equimolar, formed the beta constant-region primer covering TRBC1 and TRBC2. Four rounds of PCR amplified the ligated cDNA using nested alpha and beta constant-region primers plus SP2. A 12-nucleotide UMI and the SP2 primer were added to the cDNA 3' end by oligonucleotide ligation. TCRdb analysed the UMI-ligation and nested PCR reads with MiXCR anew, one entry per CDR3 protein. The sample yields under 150,000 distinct CDR3 sequences, roughly a fifth seen once. Source material: naive CD8+ T cells from blood. The origin of this receptor is a human donor in good health.

The CDR3 here is CAISELGDDYEQYF. The DNA of the CDR3 is TGTGCCATCAGTGAGCTAGGGGACGACTACGAGCAGTACTTC. The V call is TRBV10-3, the J call TRBJ2-7; D is perhaps TRBD1 or TRBD2 (5 bases each). Germline lookup yields CDR1 ENHRY and CDR2 SYGVKD. Trimming left V 2 bases short and J 3 bases short, with 11 bases between. This CDR3 comprises 14 residues.